These 16 T cell receptor beta chains share one sample of origin, sequenced in a study of CD8 T cells in ankylosing spondylitis. TCRdb recomputed calls from the 5' RACE reads with MiXCR, one row per CDR3 protein. The sample yields about 42,000 distinct CDR3 sequences, more than 3% seen once. The sequenced sample consisted of blood, either unsorted or a sorted T cell fraction (not recorded which). The source is a female donor with ankylosing spondylitis or in good health (not recorded which).

This clonotype was found many times. The chain has TRBV9 and TRBJ2-3; 10 bases fit TRBD2. CDR1 and CDR2 from the germline V gene are SGDLS and YYNGEE. Unmatched junction bases numbered 5, after V lost 7 bases and J lost 3 bases. This CDR3 comprises 14 residues. The chain's CDR3 is CASERAGGTDTQYF. CDR3 nucleotides: TGTGCCAGCGAGCGAGCGGGGGGGACAGATACGCAGTATTTT. Based on the CDR3 plus reference TRBV9 and TRBJ2-3, the full variable domain is DSGVTQTPKHLITATGQRVTLRCSPRSGDLSVYWYQQSLDQGLQFLIQYYNGEERAKGNILERFSAQQFPDLHSELNLSSLELGDSALYFCASERAGGTDTQYFGPGTRLTVL.

This clonotype was observed many times. The V and J genes are TRBV9 and TRBJ1-1; no clear D. Trimming took off 0 bases at V and 7 bases at J, with 10 bases between the two ends. Germline assignment: CDR1 SGDLS and CDR2 YYNGEE. This CDR3 is built from 13 residues. The CDR3 DNA reads as TGTGCCAGCAGCGTAGGCCCGGACGGTGAAGCTTTCTTT. Translation: CASSVGPDGEAFF.

This clonotype was observed at least ten times. The chain links TRBV9 to TRBJ2-3; D is perhaps TRBD1 (6 bases). Germline V gives CDR1 SGDLS, CDR2 YYNGEE. CDR3 size: 16 residues. The V end lost 6 bases, the J end lost 4 bases, and 21 bases lay between the germline ends. CDR3 loop: CASTPGGGAPSDTQYF. CDR3 DNA sequence: TGTGCCAGCACCCCTGGTGGGGGCGCCCCCTCAGATACGCAGTATTTT.

The V and J genes are TRBV9 and TRBJ2-7; D unresolved. V shed 4 bases and J shed 5 bases, with 22 bases lying between them. From germline, CDR1 is SGDLS and CDR2 YYNGEE. CDR3 length: 16 amino acids. The CDR3, as DNA: TGTGCCAGCAGCCCTACGATAGGCTCATTTGGGGACGAGCAGTACTTC. It codes for CASSPTIGSFGDEQYF. Variable domain in full (rest from reference TRBV9 and TRBJ2-7): DSGVTQTPKHLITATGQRVTLRCSPRSGDLSVYWYQQSLDQGLQFLIQYYNGEERAKGNILERFSAQQFPDLHSELNLSSLELGDSALYFCASSPTIGSFGDEQYFGPGTRLTVT.

This clonotype was counted ten times or more. The CDR3: CASSVGPRGGDYGYTF. The CDR3 nucleotides are TGTGCCAGCAGCGTAGGCCCCCGGGGAGGGGACTATGGCTACACCTTC. The chain employs TRBV9 and TRBJ1-2; TRBD1 is a possible D gene (5 bases). Trimming left V 0 bases short and J 3 bases short, with 15 bases between. This CDR3 region has 16 residues. In germline, CDR1 is SGDLS, CDR2 YYNGEE.

This clonotype was counted at least ten times. The V call is TRBV9, the J call TRBJ2-3; 9 positions match TRBD2. After removal of 0 bases from V and 3 bases from J, the junction contained 5 bases not matched to a gene. Germline loops: CDR1 SGDLS, CDR2 YYNGEE. The CDR3 loop spans 16 amino acids. The CDR3 spells CASSVGGGGETDTQYF. In DNA form, the CDR3 reads TGTGCCAGCAGCGTAGGCGGCGGGGGGGAGACAGATACGCAGTATTTT.

This clonotype was observed at least ten times. The chain joins TRBV9 to TRBJ2-3, with 8 nucleotides matching TRBD1. Germline trimming cut 4 bases from V and 0 bases from J; bases unmatched to any gene: 7. The CDR3 is 16 amino acids. In germline, CDR1 is SGDLS, CDR2 YYNGEE. The CDR3 protein is CASSLGTGGSTDTQYF. CDR3 DNA: TGTGCCAGCAGCTTAGGGACAGGCGGAAGCACAGATACGCAGTATTTT.

Many counts were recorded for this clonotype. The CDR3, as DNA: TGTGCCAGCAGCGCGACAGGGGGATCCTACGAGCAGTACTTC. Protein: CASSATGGSYEQYF. This chain links TRBV9 with TRBJ2-7; 9 bases are shared with TRBD1. CDR3 size: 14 residues. Per germline, CDR1 SGDLS and CDR2 YYNGEE. The V and J ends lost 3 bases and 1 base, in that order; junction bases with no gene match: 2.

This clonotype showed up many times. The genes are TRBV9 and TRBJ1-1, with D possibly TRBD1 on 5 matching bases. The CDR3 contains 21 residues. Per germline, CDR1 SGDLS and CDR2 YYNGEE. V was clipped by 0 bases and J by 0 bases, with 27 bases between them. The CDR3 region is CASSVDPGGTGDLKMNTEAFF. The CDR3 coding sequence is TGTGCCAGCAGCGTAGATCCAGGTGGGACCGGGGATTTGAAAATGAACACTGAAGCTTTCTTT.

The chain combines TRBV9 with TRBJ2-7; D not certain. From germline, CDR1 is SGDLS and CDR2 YYNGEE. This CDR3 has 12 residues. Trimming took 4 bases from V and 4 from J, leaving 9 bases between them. CDR3 sequence (DNA): TGTGCCAGCAGCCACGACACTTACGAGCAGTACTTC. Protein product: CASSHDTYEQYF.

There are many counts of this clonotype. The rearrangement joins TRBV9 to TRBJ1-4; TRBD1 might be the D (6 bases). The CDR3 covers 16 residues. Deletions cut 0 bases from V and 0 bases from J, with 9 bases between. Looked up from germline, CDR1 is SGDLS and CDR2 is YYNGEE. The CDR3 DNA follows: TGTGCCAGCAGCGTAGGTTGGACAGCAACTAATGAAAAACTGTTTTTT. This translates into CASSVGWTATNEKLFF. The whole variable domain, remainder taken from reference TRBV9 and TRBJ1-4, is DSGVTQTPKHLITATGQRVTLRCSPRSGDLSVYWYQQSLDQGLQFLIQYYNGEERAKGNILERFSAQQFPDLHSELNLSSLELGDSALYFCASSVGWTATNEKLFFGSGTQLSVL.

In this sample, this clonotype turned up many times. The rearrangement links TRBV9 to TRBJ2-6; TRBD2 agrees at 8 bases. Germline CDR1 and CDR2: SGDLS and YYNGEE. The V gene end was trimmed by 0 bases and the J gene end by 3 bases; junction bases not matched to a gene: 5. The CDR3 has 17 residues. Written as DNA, the CDR3 is TGTGCCAGCAGCGTAGGCGCAGGGACTAGTGGGGCCAACGTCCTGACTTTC. Its protein product is CASSVGAGTSGANVLTF.

At least ten counts were recorded for this clonotype. The chain links TRBV9 to TRBJ1-5, with TRBD1 as a possible D gene (6 bases). The CDR3 runs to 15 residues. Germline-derived CDR1 and CDR2 are SGDLS and YYNGEE. With 8 bases removed from V and 1 base from J, the gap between germline ends came to 16 bases. The CDR3 here is CASSLGGLSNQPQHF. Written as DNA, the CDR3 is TGTGCCAGTTCCCTGGGGGGCTTAAGCAATCAGCCCCAGCATTTT.

This clonotype has at least ten counts. The chain uses TRBV9 and TRBJ1-1, with D maybe TRBD1 (5 bases). CDR3 length equals 14 residues. The V and J ends lost 2 bases and 5 bases respectively, with 13 bases between them. Looked up from germline, CDR1 is SGDLS and CDR2 is YYNGEE. CDR3 in amino acids: CASSVVGTGTEAFF. The CDR3 DNA reads TGTGCCAGCAGCGTGGTAGGGACTGGGACTGAAGCTTTCTTT.

This clonotype was seen at least ten times. The rearrangement joins TRBV9 to TRBJ2-3; TRBD2 matches at 10 bases. Germline V gene sequence: CDR1 SGDLS, CDR2 YYNGEE. The CDR3 loop spans 15 amino acids. The CDR3 region has the DNA TGTGCTACCAGCCGTGGACTAGCGGTCACAGATACGCAGTATTTT. Translating it yields CATSRGLAVTDTQYF. The full variable domain, with the rest looked up from reference TRBV9 and TRBJ2-3, is DSGVTQTPKHLITATGQRVTLRCSPRSGDLSVYWYQQSLDQGLQFLIQYYNGEERAKGNILERFSAQQFPDLHSELNLSSLELGDSALYFCATSRGLAVTDTQYFGPGTRLTVL.

In its sample, this clonotype was seen many times. V and J are TRBV9 and TRBJ2-2; D ambiguous. The CDR3 is made up of 12 amino acids. The germline V and J ends were trimmed by 3 bases and 7 bases, with 7 bases remaining between them. Germline V CDR1 and CDR2: SGDLS, YYNGEE. CDR3 in amino acids: CASSGYGGELFF. The CDR3 DNA reads as TGTGCCAGCAGCGGGTACGGCGGGGAGCTGTTTTTT.